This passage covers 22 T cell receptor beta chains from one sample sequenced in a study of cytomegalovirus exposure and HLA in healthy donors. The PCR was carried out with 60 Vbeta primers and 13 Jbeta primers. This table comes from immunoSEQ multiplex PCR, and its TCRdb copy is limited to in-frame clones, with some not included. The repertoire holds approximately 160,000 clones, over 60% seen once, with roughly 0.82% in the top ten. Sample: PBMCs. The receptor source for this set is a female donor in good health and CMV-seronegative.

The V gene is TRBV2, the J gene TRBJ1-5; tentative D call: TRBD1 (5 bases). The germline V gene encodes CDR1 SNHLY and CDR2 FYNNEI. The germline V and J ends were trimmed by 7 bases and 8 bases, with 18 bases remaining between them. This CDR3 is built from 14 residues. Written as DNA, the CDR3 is TGTGCCAGCACCACGGTCAGGGCCAGGGAGCCCCAGCATTTT. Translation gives CASTTVRAREPQHF.

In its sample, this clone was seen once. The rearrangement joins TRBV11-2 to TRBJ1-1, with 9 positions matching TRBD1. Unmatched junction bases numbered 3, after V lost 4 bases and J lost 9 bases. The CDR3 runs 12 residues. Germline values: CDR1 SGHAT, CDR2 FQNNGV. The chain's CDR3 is CASSSDRGKAFF. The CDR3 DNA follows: TGTGCCAGCAGCTCCGACAGGGGGAAAGCTTTCTTT.

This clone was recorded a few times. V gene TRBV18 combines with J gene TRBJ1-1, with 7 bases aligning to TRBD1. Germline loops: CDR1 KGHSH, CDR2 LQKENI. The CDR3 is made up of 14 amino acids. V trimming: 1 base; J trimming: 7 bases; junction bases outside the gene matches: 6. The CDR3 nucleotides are TGTGCCAGCTCACCACTCACGGGACAGATTGAAGCTTTCTTT. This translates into CASSPLTGQIEAFF. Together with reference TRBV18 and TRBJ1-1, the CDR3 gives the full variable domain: NAGVMQNPRHLVRRRGQEARLRCSPMKGHSHVYWYRQLPEEGLKFMVYLQKENIIDESGMPKERFSAEFPKEGPSILRIQQVVRGDSAAYFCASSPLTGQIEAFFGQGTRLTVV.

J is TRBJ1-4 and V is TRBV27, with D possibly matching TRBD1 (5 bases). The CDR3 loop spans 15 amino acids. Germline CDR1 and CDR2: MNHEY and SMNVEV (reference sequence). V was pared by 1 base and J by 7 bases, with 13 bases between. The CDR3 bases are TGTGCCAGCAGTTTATGGGGCGGGGAGGCTGAAAAACTGTTTTTT. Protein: CASSLWGGEAEKLFF.

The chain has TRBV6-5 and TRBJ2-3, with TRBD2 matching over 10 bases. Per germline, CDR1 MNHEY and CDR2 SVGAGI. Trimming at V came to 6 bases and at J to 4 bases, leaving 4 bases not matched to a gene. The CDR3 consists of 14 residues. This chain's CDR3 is CASRERGGPDTQYF. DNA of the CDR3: TGTGCCAGCAGAGAGCGGGGGGGGCCAGATACGCAGTATTTT.

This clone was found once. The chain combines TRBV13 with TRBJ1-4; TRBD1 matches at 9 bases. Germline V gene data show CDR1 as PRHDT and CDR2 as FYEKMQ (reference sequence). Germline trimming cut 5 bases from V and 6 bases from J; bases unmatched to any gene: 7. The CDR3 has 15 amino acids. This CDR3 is CASSNRQGGDEKLFF. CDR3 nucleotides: TGTGCCAGCAGCAACCGACAGGGGGGGGATGAAAAACTGTTTTTT.

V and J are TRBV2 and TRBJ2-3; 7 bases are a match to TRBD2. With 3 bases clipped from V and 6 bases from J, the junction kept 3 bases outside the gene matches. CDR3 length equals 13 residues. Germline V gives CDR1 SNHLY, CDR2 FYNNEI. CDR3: CASSEAGADTQYF. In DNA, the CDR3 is TGTGCCAGCAGTGAGGCGGGAGCCGATACGCAGTATTTT.

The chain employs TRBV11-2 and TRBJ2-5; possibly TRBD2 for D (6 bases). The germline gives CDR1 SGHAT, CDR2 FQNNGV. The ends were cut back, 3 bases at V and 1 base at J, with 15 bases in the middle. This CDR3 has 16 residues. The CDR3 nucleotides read TGTGCCAGCAGCTTCACACGCGGGCGGGGCCAAGAGACCCAGTACTTC. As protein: CASSFTRGRGQETQYF.

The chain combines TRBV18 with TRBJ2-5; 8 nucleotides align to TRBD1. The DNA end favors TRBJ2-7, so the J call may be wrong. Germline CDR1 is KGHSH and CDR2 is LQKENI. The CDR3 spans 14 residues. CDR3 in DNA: TGTGCCAGCTCACCCCCAGGGGGCCCTCGCGAGCAGTACTTC. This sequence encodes CASSPPGGPREQYF.

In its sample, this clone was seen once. CDR3 region: CASSHTRLSGNTIYF. DNA for the CDR3: TGTGCCAGCTCCCATACACGTCTCTCTGGAAACACCATATATTTT. J is TRBJ1-3 and V is TRBV11-2; D unclear. The germline V and J ends were trimmed by 8 bases and 0 bases, with 14 bases remaining between them. In germline, CDR1 is SGHAT, CDR2 FQNNGV. This CDR3 comprises 15 residues.

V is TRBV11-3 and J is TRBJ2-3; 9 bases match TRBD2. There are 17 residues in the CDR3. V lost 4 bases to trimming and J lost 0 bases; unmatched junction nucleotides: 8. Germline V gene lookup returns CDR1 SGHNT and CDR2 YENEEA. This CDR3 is CASSSGGTSHSTDTQYF. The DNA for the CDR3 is TGTGCCAGCAGCTCCGGGGGGACTAGCCATAGCACAGATACGCAGTATTTT.

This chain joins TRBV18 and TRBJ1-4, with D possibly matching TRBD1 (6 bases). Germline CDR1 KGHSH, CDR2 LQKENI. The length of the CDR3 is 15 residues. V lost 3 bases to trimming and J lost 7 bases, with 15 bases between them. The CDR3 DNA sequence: TGTGCCAGCTCACCTGGGACAACAAGCGGTGAAAAACTGTTTTTT. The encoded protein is CASSPGTTSGEKLFF.

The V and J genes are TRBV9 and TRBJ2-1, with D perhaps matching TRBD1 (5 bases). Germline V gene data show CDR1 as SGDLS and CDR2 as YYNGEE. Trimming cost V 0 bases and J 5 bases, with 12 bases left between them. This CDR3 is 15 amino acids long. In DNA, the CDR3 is TGTGCCAGCAGCGTAGATTCCTGGGGCAACAATGAGCAGTTCTTC. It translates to CASSVDSWGNNEQFF. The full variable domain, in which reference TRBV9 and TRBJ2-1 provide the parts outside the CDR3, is DSGVTQTPKHLITATGQRVTLRCSPRSGDLSVYWYQQSLDQGLQFLIQYYNGEERAKGNILERFSAQQFPDLHSELNLSSLELGDSALYFCASSVDSWGNNEQFFGPGTRLTVL.

CDR3 amino acids: CASRHGHGYTF. DNA of the CDR3: TGTGCCAGCAGGCACGGTCACGGCTACACCTTC. The chain has TRBV25-1 and TRBJ1-2; D is uncertain. The CDR3 covers 11 residues. Trimming removed 6 bases at V and 8 bases at J, with 10 bases between. CDR1 and CDR2 from the germline V gene are MGHDK and SYGVNS.

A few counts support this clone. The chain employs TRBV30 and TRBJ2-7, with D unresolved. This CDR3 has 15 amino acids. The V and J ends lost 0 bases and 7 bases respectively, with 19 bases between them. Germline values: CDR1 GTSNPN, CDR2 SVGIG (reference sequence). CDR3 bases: TGTGCCTGGAGTGTGACCCTAGGTAACCCTGAGGAGCAGTACTTC. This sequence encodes CAWSVTLGNPEEQYF.

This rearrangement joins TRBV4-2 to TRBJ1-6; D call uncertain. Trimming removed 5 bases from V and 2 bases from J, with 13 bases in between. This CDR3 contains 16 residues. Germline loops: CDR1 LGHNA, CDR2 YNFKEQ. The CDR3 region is CASSSAELTYNSPLHF. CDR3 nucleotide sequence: TGTGCCAGCAGCTCTGCGGAGCTGACCTATAATTCACCCCTCCACTTT.

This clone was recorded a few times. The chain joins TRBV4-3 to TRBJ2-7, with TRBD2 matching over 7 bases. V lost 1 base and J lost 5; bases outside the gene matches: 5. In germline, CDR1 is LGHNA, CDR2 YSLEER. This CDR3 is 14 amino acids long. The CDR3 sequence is CASSQGREANEQYF. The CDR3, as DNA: TGCGCCAGCAGCCAAGGACGGGAGGCCAACGAGCAGTACTTC.

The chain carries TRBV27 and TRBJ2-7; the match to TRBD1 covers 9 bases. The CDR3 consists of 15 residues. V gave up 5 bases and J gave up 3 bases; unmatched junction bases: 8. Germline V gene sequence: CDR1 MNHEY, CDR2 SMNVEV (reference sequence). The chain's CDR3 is CASSQGGTGIYEQYF. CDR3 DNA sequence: TGTGCCAGCAGTCAAGGAGGGACAGGGATCTACGAGCAGTACTTC.

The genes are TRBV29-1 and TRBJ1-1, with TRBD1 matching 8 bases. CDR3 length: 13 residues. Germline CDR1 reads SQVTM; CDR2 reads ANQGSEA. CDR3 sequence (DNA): TGCAGGAATATACAGGGGGGTGGCACTGAAGCTTTCTTT. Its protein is CRNIQGGGTEAFF.

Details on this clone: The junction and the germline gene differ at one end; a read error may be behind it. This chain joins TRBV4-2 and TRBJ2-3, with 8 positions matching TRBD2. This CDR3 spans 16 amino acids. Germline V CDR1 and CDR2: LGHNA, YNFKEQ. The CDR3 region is CASSQDFRGGTGTQYF. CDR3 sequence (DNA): TGTGCCAGCAGCCAAGATTTCCGGGGGGGCACAGGTACGCAGTATTTT.

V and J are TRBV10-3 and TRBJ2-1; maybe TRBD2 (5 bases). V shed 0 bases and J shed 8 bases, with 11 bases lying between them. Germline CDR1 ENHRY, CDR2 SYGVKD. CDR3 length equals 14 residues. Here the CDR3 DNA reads TGTGCCATCAGTGAGTCGAAAGGGAGCTATGAGCAGTTCTTC. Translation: CAISESKGSYEQFF.

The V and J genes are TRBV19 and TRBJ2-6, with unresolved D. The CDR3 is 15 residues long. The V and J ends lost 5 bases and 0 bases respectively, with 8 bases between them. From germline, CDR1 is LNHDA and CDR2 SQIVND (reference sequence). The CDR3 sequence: CASSARSSGANVLTF. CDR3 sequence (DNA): TGTGCCAGTAGTGCGAGGAGCTCTGGGGCCAACGTCCTGACTTTC.